This T cell receptor beta chain was identified in a study of T cells in Graves' hyperthyroidism and ophthalmopathy. Study-wide findings and caveats: Most thyroid clonotypes expanded above 0.001 appeared in blood too.

Germline V gene lookup returns CDR1 SGHAT and CDR2 FQNNGV. CDR3 length: 14 residues. With V trimmed by 5 bases and J by 1 base, 3 bases remained unmatched. Many counts were recorded for this clonotype. Its specificity is not known. The source material, RNA transcripts, was used to amplify TCR beta CDR3 regions. The HTBI primer set drove a first-round RT-PCR of the TCR CDR3. A single record per CDR3 protein comes from TCRdb applying MiXCR to the multiplex PCR reads. The repertoire includes hundreds of thousands of distinct CDR3 sequences, approximately 15% of them detected once, and around 57% sits in the top ten. Ophthalmopathy cases scored 3 or more on the Clinical Activity Score and 4 or more on NOSPECS grade, with duration below 3 months. Uncontrolled infection, other autoimmune disease, pregnancy and lactation each barred patients from inclusion. Each 10 ml fresh peripheral blood draw supplied the PBMCs.

The chain links TRBV11-2 to TRBJ2-5, with TRBD1 matching over 8 bases. The source is a woman in her sixties or seventies with Graves' ophthalmopathy. The sequenced sample consisted of blood. In nucleotides, the CDR3 is TGTGCCAGCAGCATGGACAGGGTCCAAGAGACCCAGTACTTC. This translates into CASSMDRVQETQYF.